This TCR beta chain comes out of a study of blood T cell repertoires in COVID-19. Sequencing was performed with immunoSEQ multiplex PCR; in TCRdb, only in-frame clones are kept and a portion is missing. The sample consists of roughly 200,000 clones, roughly three quarters of them appearing once. Patients from Seattle were sampled longitudinally, starting during active infection. V was cut by 4 bases and J by 7 bases, with 7 bases left in between. Germline V gene sequence: CDR1 MGHRA, CDR2 YSYEKL. The CDR3 contains 12 residues. The gene calls are TRBV4-1 and TRBJ2-2, with D uncertain. The material sequenced was peripheral blood. This clonotype was obtained from a woman aged 40 to 50 with COVID-19, enrolled during active disease. The DNA for the CDR3 is TGCGCCAGCAGCCCGGAGCTCGGGGAGCTGTTTTTT. This sequence encodes CASSPELGELFF.